Reported below is one T cell receptor (beta chain). What it binds is unknown. Treatment here: approximately nine-day PBMC culture with coronavirus spike peptide pools or control peptides (ViraFEST assay). Half the medium was replaced with fresh IL-2 medium on days 3 and 7. Sequencing of DNA taken from cultured CD4+ T cells relied on the Oncomine TCR Beta short-read assay. Genomic DNA extraction was carried out from cultured CD4+ T cells. TCRdb reprocessed the PCR reads via MiXCR and lists one record per CDR3 protein. The sample carries around 19,000 distinct CDR3 sequences, over 45% recorded once. V was shortened by 3 bases and J by 1 base, with 15 bases between the two germline ends. Germline V gives CDR1 DFQATT, CDR2 SNEGSKA (reference sequence). The CDR3 covers 15 residues. This specimen belongs to a study of vaccination and CD4 T cells after COVID-19. Background on the study: The makeup of the convalescents was six males and four females, two of them Hispanic. Control cultures used a CEFX viral epitope pool, an HIV-1 Nef peptide pool, or no peptide.

The sequence was collected from a human donor who had recovered from COVID-19. Sequencing used CD4+ T cells from blood, cultured in vitro. The chain employs TRBV20-1 and TRBJ1-1; the D gene is possibly TRBD1 (6 bases). The chain's CDR3 is CSARSRGLSNTEAFF. The CDR3 nucleotides are TGCAGTGCTAGGTCCAGGGGCCTATCGAACACTGAAGCTTTCTTT.